The text below deals with one T cell receptor beta chain. Its antigen is not identified. The data stem from a study of cytomegalovirus exposure and HLA in healthy donors. Study details: In a previous analysis, around 110 million unique TCR beta sequences were found from 170 million or so T cells.

Findings of the study overall: Later analysis found that TCR beta chains associated with HLA were more clonally expanded than other, equally common chains. Overall, about 160 TCR beta chains were annotated as cytomegalovirus-associated.

With 2 bases removed from V and 2 bases from J, the gap between germline ends came to 14 bases. CDR3 length: 16 amino acids. From germline, CDR1 is ENHRY and CDR2 SYGVKD. The PCR ran on 60 Vbeta and 13 Jbeta primers. Measured with immunoSEQ multiplex PCR; TCRdb has only the in-frame clones, and not every one. Of 150,000 to 200,000 clones listed, approximately 80% are singletons. The rearrangement links TRBV10-3 to TRBJ2-3, with TRBD2 as a possible D gene (6 bases). This receptor was obtained from a middle-aged woman in good health and CMV-seronegative. Sequenced: PBMCs. The CDR3 region is CAISETGGTYTDTQYF. The DNA of the CDR3 is TGTGCCATCAGTGAGACTGGCGGGACCTACACAGATACGCAGTATTTT.